This T cell receptor beta chain originates from a study of T cell changes during pregnancy in multiple sclerosis. The germline V gene has CDR1 MDHEN and CDR2 SYDVKM. The CDR3 has 17 residues. Trimming pared 6 bases from V and 6 bases from J, leaving 24 bases between. Here immunoSEQ multiplex PCR was the method, and the copy in TCRdb shows in-frame clones only, minus some. This table holds about 70,000 clones, around 90% found once. The sequence came from a female donor with multiple sclerosis, enrolled in a pregnancy study. V usage is TRBV28 and J usage is TRBJ2-4, with D maybe TRBD2 (6 bases). The source was CD4+ T cells from peripheral blood mononuclear cells, collected after pregnancy. The CDR3 is CASRAGGVQSHANIQYF. The CDR3 DNA is TGTGCCAGCAGGGCCGGGGGTGTACAATCCCACGCAAACATTCAGTACTTC.